The 17 T cell receptor beta chains below come from one sample, sequenced in a study of molecular identifiers for immune sequencing clone quantification (dated by TCRdb to the late 2010s). Library generation was performed with PCR. The sequencing machine was a NextSeq 500. Through fastp at Q25 and MiXCR, TCRdb rebuilt clones from the public reads, retaining in-frame beta chains. CDR3 protein duplicates are merged, each entry listing the most common genes and DNA. The sample includes some 320,000 distinct CDR3 sequences, with under 25% observed a single time. About 0.71% of the sample is taken by the ten largest. The source material was naive CD8+ T cells from blood, with Jurkat cell RNA spiked in. Sample cell subset or site, as interpreted from the label and publication: FACS-sorted CD8+CD4-CCR7+CD45RA+ naive T cells. The source of these receptors is a human donor in good health. Some libraries in this study had Jurkat cell RNA spiked in.

This clonotype was seen a few times. CDR3 sequence (DNA): TGTGCCAGCTGCCGACCCGCGAACGATGAGCAGTTCTTC. It translates to CASCRPANDEQFF. The J gene is TRBJ2-1, the V gene TRBV12-3 or TRBV12-4; no reliable D call. V lost 8 bases to trimming and J lost 8 bases, with 16 bases between them. This CDR3 is built from 13 residues.

The genes are TRBV9 and TRBJ1-1; TRBD1 matches 12 bases. This CDR3 contains 17 residues. V lost 3 bases and J lost 4; bases outside the gene matches: 10. In germline, CDR1 is SGDLS, CDR2 YYNGEE. The CDR3 region has the DNA TGTGCCAGCAGCGCACACGGGACAGGGGGCCTGGGCACTGAAGCTTTCTTT. The encoded protein is CASSAHGTGGLGTEAFF.

This clonotype was detected once. The chain couples TRBV24-1 to TRBJ2-2, with TRBD1 identical over 9 bases. This CDR3 spans 15 amino acids. The ends lost 9 bases at V and 10 bases at J; junction bases unmatched: 14. The germline V gene encodes CDR1 KGHDR and CDR2 SFDVKD. CDR3 protein: CATSPGTGFSEELFF. The CDR3 DNA is TGTGCCACCTCCCCCGGGACAGGGTTTTCCGAGGAGCTGTTTTTT.

The rearrangement uses TRBV19 and TRBJ1-1, with unresolved D. Looked up from germline, CDR1 is LNHDA and CDR2 is SQIVND (reference sequence). This CDR3 is 14 amino acids long. V lost 8 bases to trimming and J lost 2 bases, with 15 bases between them. CDR3: CASSMGTSNTEAFF. The DNA for the CDR3 is TGTGCCAGTTCTATGGGCACCTCAAACACTGAAGCTTTCTTT.

This clonotype appeared many times. V gene TRBV6-5 combines with J gene TRBJ2-7; D remains ambiguous. The germline V and J ends were trimmed by 2 bases and 2 bases, with 10 bases remaining between them. Germline values: CDR1 MNHEY, CDR2 SVGAGI. This CDR3 is built from 14 residues. The CDR3 DNA is TGTGCCAGCAGTTACACTGACGGTACCTACGAGCAGTACTTC. Residues: CASSYTDGTYEQYF.

On this clonotype itself: This may be a read error, as it is one base from a much larger clone. The V gene is TRBV6-1, the J gene TRBJ2-7; 7 nucleotides match TRBD2. The V segment lost 3 bases and the J segment 2 bases; nucleotides outside the gene matches: 7. Germline V lookup: CDR1 MNHNS, CDR2 SASEGT. CDR3 length: 15 amino acids. CDR3 in amino acids: CASSDGLVGAYEQYF. CDR3 coding DNA: TGTGCCAGCAGTGACGGACTAGTGGGAGCCTACGAGCAGTACTTC.

In this sample, this clonotype turned up a few times. The chain couples TRBV9 to TRBJ1-4, with a weak D call TRBD1 (6 bases). The V end was cut by 0 bases, the J end by 7 bases, with 16 bases between. This CDR3 has 16 amino acids. Germline V CDR1 and CDR2: SGDLS, YYNGEE. DNA of the CDR3: TGTGCCAGCAGCGTAGAGGGGCAAGGGGGATCTGAAAAACTGTTTTTT. Encoded protein: CASSVEGQGGSEKLFF. Filled out from reference TRBV9 and TRBJ1-4, the complete variable domain reads DSGVTQTPKHLITATGQRVTLRCSPRSGDLSVYWYQQSLDQGLQFLIQYYNGEERAKGNILERFSAQQFPDLHSELNLSSLELGDSALYFCASSVEGQGGSEKLFFGSGTQLSVL.

This clonotype occurred many times. The chain has TRBV7-2 and TRBJ1-1; TRBD1 matches at 8 bases. V lost 3 bases and J lost 4; bases outside the gene matches: 4. Germline V gene data show CDR1 as SGHTA and CDR2 as FQGNSA. CDR3 length: 14 residues. CDR3 sequence reads: CASSFAGGSTEAFF. The CDR3 DNA sequence: TGTGCCAGCAGCTTTGCAGGGGGCTCCACTGAAGCTTTCTTT.

Regarding this clonotype: A much larger clone sits a single nucleotide away, making a read error possible. V is TRBV7-9 and J is TRBJ1-1, with D unclear. The germline gives CDR1 SEHNR, CDR2 FQNEAQ (reference sequence). The CDR3 length is 15 residues. V shed 8 bases and J shed 2 bases, with 18 bases lying between them. CDR3 DNA: TGTGCCAGCGGCACCGAGACGGTCGAAAACACTGAAGCTTTCTTT. It encodes CASGTETVENTEAFF.

For this clonotype: A much more abundant neighbour one base away suggests this may be a read error. The CDR3, as DNA: TGTGCCAGCGGCCCGGAACTAGCGGGGGGCATCTACGAGCAGTACTTC. Translating it yields CASGPELAGGIYEQYF. The chain recombines TRBV2 with TRBJ2-7; 12 bases are shared with TRBD2. Trimming took 8 bases from V and 3 from J; bases not matched to a gene: 11. The CDR3 totals 16 residues. CDR1 is SNHLY and CDR2 is FYNNEI in the germline V gene.

This clonotype was recorded at least ten times. The chain employs TRBV5-1 and TRBJ2-1; 8 positions match TRBD1. This CDR3 region has 17 residues. Trimming removed 4 bases from V and 6 bases from J; junction bases left unmatched: 15. The V gene's germline CDR1 is SGHRS and CDR2 YFSETQ. CDR3 DNA sequence: TGCGCCAGCAGCCCGTTACCGACAGGGGAGGTGGGCAATGAGCAGTTCTTC. Encoded protein: CASSPLPTGEVGNEQFF.

This clonotype was detected a few times. The V gene is TRBV4-3, the J gene TRBJ2-7; no clear D. V lost 0 bases to trimming and J lost 3 bases, with 9 bases between them. Germline V gene sequence: CDR1 LGHNA, CDR2 YSLEER. The CDR3 runs to 14 residues. The CDR3 sequence: CASSQDMSGYEQYF. The CDR3 DNA sequence: TGCGCCAGCAGCCAAGATATGAGTGGCTACGAGCAGTACTTC.

In its sample, this clonotype was seen many times. The J gene is TRBJ2-7, the V gene TRBV6-1, with 8 nucleotides matching TRBD1. This CDR3 has 15 amino acids. V dropped 2 bases and J dropped 7; count of bases not matched to a gene: 10. Germline CDR1 reads MNHNS; CDR2 reads SASEGT. The CDR3: CASSEKEQGAREQYF. CDR3 in DNA: TGTGCCAGCAGTGAAAAGGAGCAGGGGGCTCGTGAGCAGTACTTC.

V and J are TRBV7-9 and TRBJ2-1; 11 nucleotides match TRBD1. The CDR3 totals 14 residues. Germline V gene data show CDR1 as SEHNR and CDR2 as FQNEAQ (reference sequence). Trimming cost V 5 bases and J 9 bases; bases outside gene matches: 6. CDR3 DNA: TGTGCCAGCAGCCACGGACAGGGGGCAGGTGAGCAGTTCTTC. It specifies CASSHGQGAGEQFF.

This chain joins TRBV29-1 and TRBJ2-3; TRBD1 aligns across 8 bases. The CDR3 totals 14 residues. Trimming cost V 7 bases and J 4 bases; bases outside gene matches: 10. In germline, CDR1 is SQVTM, CDR2 ANQGSEA. CDR3 in DNA: TGCAGCGACCTTACAGGGGGAGGCCCAGATACGCAGTATTTT. Translated: CSDLTGGGPDTQYF.

As DNA, the CDR3 is TGTGCCAGCAGTTCAAGCGGGGGGGCTCCCACCTACGAGCAGTACTTC. This gives the protein CASSSSGGAPTYEQYF. The genes are TRBV7-9 and TRBJ2-7; TRBD2 matches 10 bases. The length of the CDR3 is 16 residues. V lost 6 bases and J lost 2; bases outside the gene matches: 10. Germline assignment: CDR1 SEHNR and CDR2 FQNEAQ (reference sequence).

Notes on this clonotype: At one end the junction does not follow the germline gene, possibly because of a read error. The V and J genes are TRBV6-5 and TRBJ2-3, with no clear D. CDR3 length: 13 residues. In germline, CDR1 is MNHEY, CDR2 SVGAGI. CDR3 residues: CASSPPFTDSQYF. The CDR3 region has the DNA TGTGCCAGCAGCCCTCCGTTCACAGATTCGCAGTATTTT.